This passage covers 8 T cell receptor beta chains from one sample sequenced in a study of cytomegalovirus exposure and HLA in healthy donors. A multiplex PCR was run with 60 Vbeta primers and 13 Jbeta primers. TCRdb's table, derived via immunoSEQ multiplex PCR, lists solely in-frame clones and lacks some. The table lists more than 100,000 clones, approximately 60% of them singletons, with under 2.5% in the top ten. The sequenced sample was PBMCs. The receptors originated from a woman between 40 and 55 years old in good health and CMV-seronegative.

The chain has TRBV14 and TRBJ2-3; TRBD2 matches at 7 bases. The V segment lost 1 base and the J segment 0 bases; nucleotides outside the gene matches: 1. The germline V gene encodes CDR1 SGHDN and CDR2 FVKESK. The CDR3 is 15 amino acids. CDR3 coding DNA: TGTGCCAGCAGCCAAGGGGGACTAAGCACAGATACGCAGTATTTT. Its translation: CASSQGGLSTDTQYF.

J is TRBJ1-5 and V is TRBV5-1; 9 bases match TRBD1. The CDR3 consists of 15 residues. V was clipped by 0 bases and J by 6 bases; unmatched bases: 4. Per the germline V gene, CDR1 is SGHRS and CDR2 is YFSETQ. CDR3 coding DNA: TGCGCCAGCAGCTTGGGGGACAGGGAGGGTCAGCCCCAGCATTTT. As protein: CASSLGDREGQPQHF.

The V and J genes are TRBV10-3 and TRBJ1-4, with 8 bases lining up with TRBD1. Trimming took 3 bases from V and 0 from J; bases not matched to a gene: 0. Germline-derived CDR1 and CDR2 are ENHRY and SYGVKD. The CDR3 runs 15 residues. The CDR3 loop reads CAISEQGATNEKLFF. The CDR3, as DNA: TGTGCCATCAGTGAACAGGGGGCAACTAATGAAAAACTGTTTTTT.

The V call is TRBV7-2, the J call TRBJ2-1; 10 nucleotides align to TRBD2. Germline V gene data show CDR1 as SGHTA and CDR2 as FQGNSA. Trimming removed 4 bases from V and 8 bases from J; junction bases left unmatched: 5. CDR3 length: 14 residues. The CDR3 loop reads CASSSAGGRHEQFF. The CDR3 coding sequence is TGTGCCAGCAGCTCAGCGGGGGGGCGGCATGAGCAGTTCTTC.

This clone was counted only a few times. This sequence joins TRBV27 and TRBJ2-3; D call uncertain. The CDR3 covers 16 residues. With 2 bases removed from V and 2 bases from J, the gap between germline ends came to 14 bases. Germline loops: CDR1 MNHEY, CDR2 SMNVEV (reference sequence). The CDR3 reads CASSLDRRVNTDTQYF. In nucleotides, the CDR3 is TGTGCCAGCAGTTTAGATAGGAGAGTGAACACAGATACGCAGTATTTT.

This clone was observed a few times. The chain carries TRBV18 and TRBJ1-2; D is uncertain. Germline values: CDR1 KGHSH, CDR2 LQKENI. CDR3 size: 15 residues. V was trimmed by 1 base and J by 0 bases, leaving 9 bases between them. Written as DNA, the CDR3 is TGTGCCAGCTCACCACGTACAGATACTAACTATGGCTACACCTTC. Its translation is CASSPRTDTNYGYTF.

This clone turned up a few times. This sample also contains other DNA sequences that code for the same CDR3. The CDR3 loop is CSVGPGLNTEAFF. The CDR3 DNA follows: TGCAGCGTTGGCCCAGGGTTGAACACTGAAGCTTTCTTT. The chain links TRBV29-1 to TRBJ1-1; tentative D call: TRBD1 (5 bases). The CDR3 is made up of 13 amino acids. V lost 4 bases and J 0 bases, leaving 9 bases between the germline ends. Germline CDR1 SQVTM, CDR2 ANQGSEA. Looking up the rest from reference TRBV29-1 and TRBJ1-1 gives the full variable domain: SAVISQKPSRDICQRGTSLTIQCQVDSQVTMMFWYRQQPGQSLTLIATANQGSEATYESGFVIDKFPISRPNLTFSTLTVSNMSPEDSSIYLCSVGPGLNTEAFFGQGTRLTVV.

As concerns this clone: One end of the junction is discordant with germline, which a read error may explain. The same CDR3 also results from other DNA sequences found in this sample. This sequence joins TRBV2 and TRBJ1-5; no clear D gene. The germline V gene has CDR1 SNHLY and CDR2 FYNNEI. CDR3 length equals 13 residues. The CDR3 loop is CASSDGVNQPQHF. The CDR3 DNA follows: TGTGCCAGCAGTGATGGAGTCAATCAGCCCCAACATTTT.